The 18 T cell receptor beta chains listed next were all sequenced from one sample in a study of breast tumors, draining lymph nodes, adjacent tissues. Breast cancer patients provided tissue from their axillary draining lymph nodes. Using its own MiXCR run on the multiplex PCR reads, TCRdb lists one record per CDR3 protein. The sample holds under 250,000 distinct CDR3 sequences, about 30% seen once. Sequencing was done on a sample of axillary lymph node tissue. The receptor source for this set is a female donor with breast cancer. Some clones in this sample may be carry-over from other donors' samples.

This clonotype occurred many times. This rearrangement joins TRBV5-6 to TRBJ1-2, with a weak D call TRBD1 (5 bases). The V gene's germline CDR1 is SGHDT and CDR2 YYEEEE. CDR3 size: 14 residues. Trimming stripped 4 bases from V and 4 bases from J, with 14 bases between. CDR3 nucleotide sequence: TGTGCCAGCAGCGTCCGGGGCCGTAGCTATGGCTACACCTTC. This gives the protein CASSVRGRSYGYTF.

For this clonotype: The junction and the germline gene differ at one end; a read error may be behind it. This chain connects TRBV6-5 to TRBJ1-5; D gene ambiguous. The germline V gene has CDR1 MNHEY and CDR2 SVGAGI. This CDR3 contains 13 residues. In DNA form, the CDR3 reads TGTGCCAGCAGTCACTCTAGGCTCCAGCCCCAGCATTTT. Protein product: CASSHSRLQPQHF.

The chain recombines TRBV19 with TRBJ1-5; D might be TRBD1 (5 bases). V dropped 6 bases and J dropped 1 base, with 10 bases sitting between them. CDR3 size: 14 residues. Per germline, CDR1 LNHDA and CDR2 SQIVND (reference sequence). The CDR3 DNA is TGTGCCAGTAGCGGGACCGAGAGCAATCAGCCCCAGCATTTT. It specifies CASSGTESNQPQHF.

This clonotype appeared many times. CDR3 region: CSVVLASGRDTQYF. The CDR3 region has the DNA TGCAGCGTTGTATTGGCTAGCGGGAGAGATACGCAGTATTTT. V gene TRBV29-1 combines with J gene TRBJ2-3; 10 nucleotides agree with TRBD2. J was trimmed by 5 bases and V by 4 bases; bases with no gene match: 6. Germline CDR1 is SQVTM and CDR2 is ANQGSEA. This CDR3 region has 14 residues.

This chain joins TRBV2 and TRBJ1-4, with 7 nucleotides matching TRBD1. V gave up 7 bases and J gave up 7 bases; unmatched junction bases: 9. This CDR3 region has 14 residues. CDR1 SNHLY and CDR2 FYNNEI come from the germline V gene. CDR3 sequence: CASTEDRLGEKLFF. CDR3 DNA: TGTGCCAGCACCGAGGACAGGTTGGGTGAAAAACTGTTTTTT. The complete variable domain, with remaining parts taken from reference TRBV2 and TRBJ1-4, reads EPEVTQTPSHQVTQMGQEVILRCVPISNHLYFYWYRQILGQKVEFLVSFYNNEISEKSEIFDDQFSVERPDGSNFTLKIRSTKLEDSAMYFCASTEDRLGEKLFFGSGTQLSVL.

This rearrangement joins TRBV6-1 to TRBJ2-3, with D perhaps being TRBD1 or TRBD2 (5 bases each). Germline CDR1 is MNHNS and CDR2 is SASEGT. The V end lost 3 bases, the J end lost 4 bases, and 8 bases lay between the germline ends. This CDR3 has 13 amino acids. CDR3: CASSDREPDTQYF. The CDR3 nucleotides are TGTGCCAGCAGTGACAGGGAGCCAGATACGCAGTATTTT.

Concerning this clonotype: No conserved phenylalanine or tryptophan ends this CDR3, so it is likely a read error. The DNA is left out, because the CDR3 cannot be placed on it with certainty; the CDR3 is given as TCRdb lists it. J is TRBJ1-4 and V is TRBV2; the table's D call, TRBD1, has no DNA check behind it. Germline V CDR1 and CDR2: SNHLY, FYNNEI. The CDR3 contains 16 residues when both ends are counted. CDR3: CASSEEFGRGEAFFGQ.

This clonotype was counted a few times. This chain's CDR3 is CASSVSPTVNTEAFF. CDR3 DNA: TGTGCCAGCAGCGTATCACCCACAGTGAACACTGAAGCTTTCTTT. This sequence joins TRBV9 and TRBJ1-1; the D is unclear. The germline V gene encodes CDR1 SGDLS and CDR2 YYNGEE. The V gene lost 1 base and the J gene lost 0 bases, with 10 bases spanning the gap. CDR3 size: 15 residues.

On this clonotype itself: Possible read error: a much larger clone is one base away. Here the CDR3 reads CASSYEEGYVYTF. The DNA of the CDR3 is TGTGCCAGCAGTTACGAAGAAGGCTATGTCTACACCTTC. The chain combines TRBV6-2 or TRBV6-3 with TRBJ1-2; D unclear. The CDR3 length is 13 residues. CDR1 MNHEY and CDR2 SVGEGT come from the germline V gene.

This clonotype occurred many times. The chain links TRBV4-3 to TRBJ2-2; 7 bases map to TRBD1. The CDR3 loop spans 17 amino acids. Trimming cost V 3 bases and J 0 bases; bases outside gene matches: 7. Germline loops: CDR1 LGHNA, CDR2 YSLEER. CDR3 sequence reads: CASSQILGTANTGELFF. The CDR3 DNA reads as TGCGCCAGCAGCCAGATTCTCGGGACAGCGAACACCGGGGAGCTGTTTTTT.

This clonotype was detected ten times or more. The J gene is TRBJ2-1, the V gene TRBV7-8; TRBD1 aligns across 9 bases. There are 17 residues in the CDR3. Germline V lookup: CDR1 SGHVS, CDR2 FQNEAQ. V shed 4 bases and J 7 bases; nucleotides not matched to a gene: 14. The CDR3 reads CASSSPSGTGIFNEQFF. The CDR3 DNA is TGTGCCAGCAGCTCACCATCCGGGACAGGGATTTTTAATGAGCAGTTCTTC. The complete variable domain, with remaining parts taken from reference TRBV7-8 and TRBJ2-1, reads GAGVSQSPRYKVAKRGQDVALRCDPISGHVSLFWYQQALGQGPEFLTYFQNEAQLDKSGLPSDRFFAERPEGSVSTLKIQRTQQEDSAVYLCASSSPSGTGIFNEQFFGPGTRLTVL.

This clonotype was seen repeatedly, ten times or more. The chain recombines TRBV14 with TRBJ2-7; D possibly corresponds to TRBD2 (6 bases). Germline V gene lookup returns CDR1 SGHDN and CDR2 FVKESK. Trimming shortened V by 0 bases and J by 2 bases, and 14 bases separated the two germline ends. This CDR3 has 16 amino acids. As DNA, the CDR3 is TGTGCCAGCAGCCAAGATCGGGGGACTCTTCCCTACGAGCAGTACTTC. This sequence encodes CASSQDRGTLPYEQYF.

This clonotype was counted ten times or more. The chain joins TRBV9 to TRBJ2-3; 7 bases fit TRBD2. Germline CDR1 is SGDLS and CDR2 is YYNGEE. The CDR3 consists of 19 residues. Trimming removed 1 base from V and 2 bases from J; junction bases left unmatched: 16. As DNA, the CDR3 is TGTGCCAGCAGCGTACGTCCTGGCGGGAGTCCTACTGACACAGATACGCAGTATTTT. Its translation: CASSVRPGGSPTDTDTQYF.

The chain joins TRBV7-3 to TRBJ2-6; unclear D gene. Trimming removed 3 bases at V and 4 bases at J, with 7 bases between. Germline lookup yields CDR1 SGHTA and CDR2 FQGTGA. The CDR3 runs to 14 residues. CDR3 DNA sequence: TGTGCCAGCAGCTTTACCACCGGGGCCAACGTCCTGACTTTC. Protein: CASSFTTGANVLTF.

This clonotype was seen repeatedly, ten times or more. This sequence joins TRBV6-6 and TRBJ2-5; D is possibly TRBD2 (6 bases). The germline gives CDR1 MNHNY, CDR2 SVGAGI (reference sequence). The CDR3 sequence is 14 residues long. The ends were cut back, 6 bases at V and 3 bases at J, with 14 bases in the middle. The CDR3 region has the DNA TGTGCCAGCAGGACGGGGTGGGGGGAAGAGACCCAGTACTTC. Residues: CASRTGWGEETQYF.

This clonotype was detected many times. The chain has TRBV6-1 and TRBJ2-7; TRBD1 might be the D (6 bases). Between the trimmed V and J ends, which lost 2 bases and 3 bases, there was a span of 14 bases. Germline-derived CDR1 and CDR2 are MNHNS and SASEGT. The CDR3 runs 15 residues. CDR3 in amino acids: CASSEYGQFYYEQYF. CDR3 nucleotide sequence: TGTGCCAGCAGTGAATACGGACAGTTCTACTACGAGCAGTACTTC.

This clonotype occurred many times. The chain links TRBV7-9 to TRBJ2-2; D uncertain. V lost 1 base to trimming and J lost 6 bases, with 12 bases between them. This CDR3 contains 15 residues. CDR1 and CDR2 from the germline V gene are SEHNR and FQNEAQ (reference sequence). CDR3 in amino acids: CASSLGLVGAGELFF. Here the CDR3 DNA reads TGTGCCAGCAGCTTAGGCCTAGTAGGCGCCGGGGAGCTGTTTTTT.

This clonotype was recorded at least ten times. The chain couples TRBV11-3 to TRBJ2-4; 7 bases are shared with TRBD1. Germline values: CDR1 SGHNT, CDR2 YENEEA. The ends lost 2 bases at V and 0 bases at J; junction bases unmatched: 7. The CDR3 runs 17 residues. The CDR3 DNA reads TGTGCCAGCAGCTTATGGACAGGCGATTTAGCCAAAAACATTCAGTACTTC. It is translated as CASSLWTGDLAKNIQYF.